Each of the 24 T cell receptor beta chains below was sequenced from the same sample in a study of T cells of healthy individuals. TCRdb called the 5' RACE reads again in MiXCR, with one record for every CDR3 protein. The table has some 69,000 distinct CDR3 sequences, around 15% seen once. These receptors came from a human donor in good health.

This clonotype was detected ten times or more. V is TRBV29-1 and J is TRBJ2-1, with TRBD2 matching over 8 bases. The CDR3 is 14 amino acids. Germline lookup yields CDR1 SQVTM and CDR2 ANQGSEA. Trimming at V came to 3 bases and at J to 1 base, leaving 2 bases not matched to a gene. The CDR3 sequence is CSVDSGRSYNEQFF. The CDR3 nucleotides are TGCAGCGTTGACAGCGGGAGATCCTACAATGAGCAGTTCTTC.

Only a few counts were recorded for this clonotype. This chain uses TRBV6-2 or TRBV6-3 with TRBJ2-3; weak D call: TRBD2 (6 bases). Germline CDR1 MNHEY, CDR2 SVGEGT. V lost 4 bases and J 2 bases, leaving 19 bases between the germline ends. This CDR3 is built from 17 residues. In DNA, the CDR3 is TGTGCCAGCAGTTTTGCCACTGGGGGGACCTTCACAGATACGCAGTATTTT. Translated, it gives CASSFATGGTFTDTQYF.

This clonotype was seen repeatedly, ten times or more. This chain links TRBV12-3 or TRBV12-4 with TRBJ2-3; 13 positions agree with TRBD2. The CDR3 runs to 15 residues. V trimming: 5 bases; J trimming: 5 bases; junction bases outside the gene matches: 4. CDR3 coding DNA: TGTGCCAGCAGTGGTGGACTAGCGGGAGTAGATACGCAGTATTTT. It encodes CASSGGLAGVDTQYF.

This clonotype was counted ten times or more. This chain uses TRBV7-6 with TRBJ2-7, with D tentatively TRBD1 or TRBD2 (5 bases each). Trimming left V 3 bases short and J 2 bases short, with 8 bases between. The germline CDR1 and CDR2 sequences are SGHVS and FNYEAQ. The CDR3 length is 13 residues. CDR3 sequence reads: CASSLGEPYEQYF. The CDR3 region has the DNA TGTGCCAGCAGCTTGGGGGAACCCTACGAGCAGTACTTC.

The chain employs TRBV14 and TRBJ1-1; 8 bases fit TRBD1. J gave up 4 bases and V 1 base, and 5 bases lay outside the gene matches. Germline V gene data show CDR1 as SGHDN and CDR2 as FVKESK. The CDR3 is made up of 15 amino acids. Written as DNA, the CDR3 is TGTGCCAGCAGCCAAGCAGGGGGCCCGAGCACTGAAGCTTTCTTT. It translates to CASSQAGGPSTEAFF.

This clonotype was seen a few times. This chain links TRBV4-1 with TRBJ2-5, with 7 nucleotides matching TRBD2. The CDR3 totals 16 residues. The V gene's germline CDR1 is MGHRA and CDR2 YSYEKL. J was trimmed by 4 bases and V by 3 bases; bases with no gene match: 11. The CDR3 loop is CASSQVRSGGPETQYF. The CDR3 bases are TGCGCCAGCAGCCAGGTCCGGTCGGGAGGTCCAGAGACCCAGTACTTC.

This clonotype was recorded many times. This chain uses TRBV11-2 with TRBJ2-3; TRBD2 matches 8 bases. V was pared by 1 base and J by 8 bases, with 2 bases of the junction left unmatched. Germline V gene sequence: CDR1 SGHAT, CDR2 FQNNGV. This CDR3 comprises 13 residues. The CDR3 coding sequence is TGTGCCAGCAGCTTAGGTAGCGGGGTTACGCAGTATTTT. This codes for CASSLGSGVTQYF.

As concerns this clonotype: A read error may explain this, as a much larger clone is one base away. V and J are TRBV4-1 and TRBJ2-7; 7 bases align to TRBD1. Trimming removed 1 base from V and 2 bases from J; junction bases left unmatched: 11. This CDR3 has 17 amino acids. Germline CDR1 reads MGHRA; CDR2 reads YSYEKL. For the CDR3, the DNA is TGCGCCAGCAGCCAAGTACGAGGGGGCTCTCCTACCTACGAGCAGTACTTC. This translates into CASSQVRGGSPTYEQYF.

This clonotype has more than one count but fewer than ten. The DNA of the CDR3 is TGTGCCTGGAGCATCACAGATACGCAGTATTTT. Translation gives CAWSITDTQYF. This chain connects TRBV30 to TRBJ2-3; no reliable D call. The V end lost 3 bases, the J end lost 2 bases, and 3 bases lay between the germline ends. The CDR3 length is 11 residues. The germline V gene encodes CDR1 GTSNPN and CDR2 SVGIG (reference sequence).

This clonotype occurred many times. The V call is TRBV27, the J call TRBJ2-3; no reliable D call. The V gene lost 6 bases and the J gene lost 2 bases, with 15 bases spanning the gap. Germline-derived CDR1 and CDR2 are MNHEY and SMNVEV (reference sequence). This CDR3 is 15 amino acids long. CDR3 loop: CASSRRLEFTDTQYF. The CDR3 DNA follows: TGTGCCAGCAGCCGACGACTGGAGTTCACAGATACGCAGTATTTT.

This clonotype was counted many times. The V call is TRBV3-1, the J call TRBJ2-3; no clear D gene. V dropped 2 bases and J dropped 6 bases, with 9 bases sitting between them. Per germline, CDR1 LGHDT and CDR2 YNNKEL (reference sequence). The length of the CDR3 is 13 residues. For the CDR3, the DNA is TGTGCCAGCAGCCAAAGTCGCTTCGATACGCAGTATTTT. Translation: CASSQSRFDTQYF.

J is TRBJ1-1 and V is TRBV6-2 or TRBV6-3; perhaps TRBD1 as D (6 bases). Trimming removed 6 bases at V and 7 bases at J, with 12 bases between. Germline V gene sequence: CDR1 MNHEY, CDR2 SVGEGT. The CDR3 loop spans 12 amino acids. The CDR3 DNA reads TGTGCCAGCAGCCCCGGGACACTTGAAGCTTTCTTT. Translated: CASSPGTLEAFF.

This clonotype was detected ten times or more. This chain connects TRBV7-2 to TRBJ1-1, with 10 positions matching TRBD1. CDR1 is SGHTA and CDR2 is FQGNSA in the germline V gene. V was clipped by 5 bases and J by 3 bases; unmatched bases: 6. The CDR3 has 15 amino acids. CDR3 nucleotide sequence: TGTGCCAGCAGCGAAGGACAGGGGGGGGACACTGAAGCTTTCTTT. Translated: CASSEGQGGDTEAFF.

This clonotype was counted ten times or more. The chain carries TRBV9 and TRBJ1-1; no clear D. The germline gives CDR1 SGDLS, CDR2 YYNGEE. The CDR3 contains 16 residues. V was trimmed by 4 bases and J by 3 bases, leaving 19 bases between them. DNA of the CDR3: TGTGCCAGCAGCCCCTCTCTAGGGAGGTCGGACACTGAAGCTTTCTTT. This codes for CASSPSLGRSDTEAFF. The entire variable domain, with the rest obtained from reference TRBV9 and TRBJ1-1, is as follows: DSGVTQTPKHLITATGQRVTLRCSPRSGDLSVYWYQQSLDQGLQFLIQYYNGEERAKGNILERFSAQQFPDLHSELNLSSLELGDSALYFCASSPSLGRSDTEAFFGQGTRLTVV.

V and J are TRBV7-6 and TRBJ1-2, with 8 bases lining up with TRBD1. The length of the CDR3 is 15 residues. Germline CDR1 and CDR2: SGHVS and FNYEAQ. V lost 1 base, J lost 5 bases, and 6 bases stayed unmatched. CDR3: CASSLDIGTGYGYTF. In nucleotides, the CDR3 is TGTGCCAGCAGCTTAGATATTGGGACAGGTTATGGCTACACCTTC.

V is TRBV20-1 and J is TRBJ2-5; D may be TRBD2 (6 bases). CDR1 and CDR2 from the germline V gene are DFQATT and SNEGSKA (reference sequence). This CDR3 has 14 amino acids. Trimming pared 3 bases from V and 1 base from J, leaving 12 bases between. This chain's CDR3 is CSASGTPIQETQYF. CDR3 nucleotides: TGCAGTGCTAGCGGGACTCCGATCCAAGAGACCCAGTACTTC.

This sequence joins TRBV15 and TRBJ1-4, with D perhaps TRBD1 (5 bases). Trimming removed 4 bases from V and 6 bases from J, with 15 bases in between. The CDR3 is made up of 15 amino acids. Per the germline V gene, CDR1 is LNHNV and CDR2 is YYDKDF (reference sequence). The CDR3 spells CATSTFDSRYEKLFF. CDR3 DNA sequence: TGTGCCACCAGCACTTTCGACAGCCGATATGAAAAACTGTTTTTT.

In this sample, this clonotype turned up many times. This sequence joins TRBV6-5 and TRBJ1-1; D may be TRBD1 (6 bases). V lost 1 base, J lost 1 base, and 7 bases lay in between. The germline V gene encodes CDR1 MNHEY and CDR2 SVGAGI. The CDR3 sequence is 14 residues long. The CDR3 region is CASSYWGANTEAFF. The CDR3 DNA follows: TGTGCCAGCAGTTACTGGGGGGCGAACACTGAAGCTTTCTTT.

Many counts were recorded for this clonotype. J is TRBJ1-4 and V is TRBV6-5, with D perhaps matching TRBD1 (6 bases). This CDR3 contains 16 residues. Germline CDR1 MNHEY, CDR2 SVGAGI. Trimming shortened V by 7 bases and J by 0 bases, and 15 bases separated the two germline ends. CDR3: CASTGVRGATNEKLFF. CDR3 sequence (DNA): TGTGCCAGCACAGGGGTCCGTGGGGCAACTAATGAAAAACTGTTTTTT.

This clonotype occurred a few times. The genes are TRBV7-9 and TRBJ1-2; D gene ambiguous. V was shortened by 3 bases and J by 8 bases, with 10 bases between the two germline ends. The CDR3 loop spans 12 amino acids. The germline CDR1 and CDR2 sequences are SEHNR and FQNEAQ (reference sequence). CDR3 protein: CASSFQLAGYTF. In DNA, the CDR3 is TGTGCCAGCAGCTTCCAGTTGGCCGGCTACACCTTC. Full variable domain (missing parts from reference TRBV7-9 and TRBJ1-2): DTGVSQNPRHKITKRGQNVTFRCDPISEHNRLYWYRQTLGQGPEFLTYFQNEAQLEKSRLLSDRFSAERPKGSFSTLEIQRTEQGDSAMYLCASSFQLAGYTFGSGTRLTVV.

The genes are TRBV6-6 and TRBJ2-1; 10 nucleotides align to TRBD1. J gave up 5 bases and V 9 bases, and 10 bases lay outside the gene matches. There are 15 residues in the CDR3. Germline V lookup: CDR1 MNHNY, CDR2 SVGAGI (reference sequence). CDR3 DNA: TGTGCCAGTCGGGGGGGACAGGGGCCAAACAATGAGCAGTTCTTC. This codes for CASRGGQGPNNEQFF.

J is TRBJ2-7 and V is TRBV5-1; D may be TRBD2 (6 bases). CDR1 is SGHRS, CDR2 YFSETQ, per germline. V was shortened by 9 bases and J by 0 bases, with 16 bases between the two germline ends. The CDR3 extends over 14 amino acids. The CDR3: CATAAGPSSYEQYF. DNA for the CDR3: TGCGCCACCGCAGCGGGTCCTTCCTCCTACGAGCAGTACTTC.

For the CDR3, the DNA is TGTGCCAGCAGCTTCGGACTAGCGGGAGAGACCCAGTACTTC. Its protein product is CASSFGLAGETQYF. This chain uses TRBV12-3 or TRBV12-4 with TRBJ2-5; 11 bases line up with TRBD2. This CDR3 comprises 14 residues. With 6 bases clipped from V and 4 bases from J, the junction kept 4 bases outside the gene matches.

This clonotype occurred many times. The rearrangement uses TRBV5-1 and TRBJ1-1, with 10 positions matching TRBD1. The germline V gene has CDR1 SGHRS and CDR2 YFSETQ. There are 17 residues in the CDR3. The V gene end was trimmed by 1 base and the J gene end by 3 bases; junction bases not matched to a gene: 9. The CDR3 nucleotides are TGCGCCAGCAGCTTGCCCCGACAGGGGGCGATGGACACTGAAGCTTTCTTT. Translating gives CASSLPRQGAMDTEAFF. Full variable domain (remainder filled in from reference TRBV5-1 and TRBJ1-1): KAGVTQTPRYLIKTRGQQVTLSCSPISGHRSVSWYQQTPGQGLQFLFEYFSETQRNKGNFPGRFSGRQFSNSRSEMNVSTLELGDSALYLCASSLPRQGAMDTEAFFGQGTRLTVV.